This T cell receptor (beta chain) stems from a study of T cell changes during pregnancy in multiple sclerosis. Germline-derived CDR1 and CDR2 are SGHRS and YFSETQ. The CDR3 totals 15 residues. The table came from immunoSEQ multiplex PCR; TCRdb's copy has only in-frame clones and leaves some out. This repertoire shows about 71,000 clones, more than 90% found once; its top ten account for about 1.2%. Regarding this clone: The junction shows a germline mismatch at one end, possibly a read error.

The V and J genes are TRBV5-1 and TRBJ2-1; 11 bases map to TRBD2. This sequence was found in a female donor with multiple sclerosis, enrolled in a pregnancy study. The specimen was peripheral blood, collected in the third trimester of pregnancy. CDR3 sequence reads: CANSLAGGPYNEQFF. In nucleotides, the CDR3 is TGCGCCAACAGCTTAGCGGGAGGGCCCTACAATGAGCAGTTCTTC.